This is a list of T cell receptor beta chains from one sample in a study of glioma-infiltrating T cells. MiXCR, applied by TCRdb to the multiplex PCR reads, yields one record per CDR3 protein. The data hold 300,000 to 400,000 distinct CDR3 sequences, with roughly 41% observed a single time. What was sequenced was glioma tissue, nonneoplastic brain tissue, or PBMCs (not recorded which). These receptor sequences come from a human donor with low-grade glioma or glioblastoma, undergoing nonglioma brain surgery, or in good health (not recorded which). Both conserved end residues are part of each CDR3.

v_call	cdr3_length	j_call	cdr3_aa
TRBV20-1	16	TRBJ2-2	CSARDWENRYTGELFF
TRBV15	13	TRBJ2-1	CATTRRSSNEQFF
TRBV20-1	12	TRBJ1-4	CSARSGNEKLFF
TRBV6-2/TRBV6-3	15	TRBJ2-7	CASSPGLPVAHEQYF
TRBV5-4	16	TRBJ2-2	CASSAPGQGPTGELFF
TRBV6-6	12	TRBJ2-1	CASSYSSNEQFF
TRBV4-1	15	TRBJ2-7	CASSQEWTSSYEQYF
TRBV7-2	16	TRBJ1-5	CASSLMWGARNQPQHF
TRBV6-1	14	TRBJ1-2	CATEKGTGIYGYTF
TRBV20-1	14	TRBJ2-7	CSARDPNSGYEQYF
TRBV27	17	TRBJ2-3	CASSLIGFERITDTQYF
TRBV27	14	TRBJ1-6	CASSLGLKDSPLHF
TRBV25-1	14	TRBJ2-2	CASRDGGAHRELFF
TRBV6-1	13	TRBJ1-1	CAIRQGQNTEAFF
TRBV20-1	13	TRBJ1-4	CSATPGVNEKLFF
TRBV4-3	14	TRBJ2-1	CASSQEIGGDEQFF
TRBV6-4	13	TRBJ1-5	CASSDSEGQPQHF
TRBV10-2	12	TRBJ1-1	CATGQSNTEAFF
TRBV6-1	16	TRBJ2-3	CASSEERDPRGDTQYF